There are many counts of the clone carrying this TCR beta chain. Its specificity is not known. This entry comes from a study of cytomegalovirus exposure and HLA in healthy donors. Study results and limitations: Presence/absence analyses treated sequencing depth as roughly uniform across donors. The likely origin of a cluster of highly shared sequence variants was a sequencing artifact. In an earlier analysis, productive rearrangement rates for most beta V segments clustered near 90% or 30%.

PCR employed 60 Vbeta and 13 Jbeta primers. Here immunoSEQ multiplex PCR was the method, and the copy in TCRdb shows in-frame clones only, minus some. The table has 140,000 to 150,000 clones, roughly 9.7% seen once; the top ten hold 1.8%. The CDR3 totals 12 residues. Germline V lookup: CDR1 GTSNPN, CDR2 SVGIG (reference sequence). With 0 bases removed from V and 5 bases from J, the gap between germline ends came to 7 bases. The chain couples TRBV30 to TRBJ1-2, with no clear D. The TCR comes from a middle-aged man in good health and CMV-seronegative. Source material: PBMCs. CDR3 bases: TGTGCCTGGAGTGTACAACAGTATGGCTACACCTTC. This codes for CAWSVQQYGYTF.